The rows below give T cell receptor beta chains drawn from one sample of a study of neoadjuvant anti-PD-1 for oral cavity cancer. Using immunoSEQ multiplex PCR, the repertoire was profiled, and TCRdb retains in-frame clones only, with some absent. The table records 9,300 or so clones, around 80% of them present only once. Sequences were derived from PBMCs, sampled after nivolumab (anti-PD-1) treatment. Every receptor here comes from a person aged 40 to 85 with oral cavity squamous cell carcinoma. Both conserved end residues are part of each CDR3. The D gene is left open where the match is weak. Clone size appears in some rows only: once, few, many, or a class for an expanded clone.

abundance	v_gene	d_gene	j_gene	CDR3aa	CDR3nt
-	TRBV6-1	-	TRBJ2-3	CASERRGSTDTQYF	TGTGCCAGTGAGAGGAGGGGAAGCACAGATACGCAGTATTTT
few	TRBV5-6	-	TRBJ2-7	CASSATDYEQYF	TGTGCCAGCAGCGCAACAGATTACGAGCAGTACTTC
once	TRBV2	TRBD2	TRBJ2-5	CASKGGRETQYF	TGTGCCAGCAAGGGAGGGAGAGAGACCCAGTACTTC
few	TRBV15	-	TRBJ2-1	CATSRDQGGLGENNEQFF	TGTGCCACCAGCAGAGATCAAGGGGGGCTGGGGGAAAACAATGAGCAGTTCTTC
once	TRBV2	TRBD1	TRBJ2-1	CASVRQGSYNEQFF	TGTGCCAGCGTTAGACAGGGCTCCTACAATGAGCAGTTCTTC
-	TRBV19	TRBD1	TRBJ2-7	CASSTSTGPAYEQYF	TGTGCCAGTAGTACCTCGACAGGGCCTGCCTACGAGCAGTACTTC
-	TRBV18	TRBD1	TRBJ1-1	CASSRQGDLEAFF	TGTGCCAGCTCCCGACAGGGTGATCTTGAAGCTTTCTTT
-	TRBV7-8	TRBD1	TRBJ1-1	CASSWIRDRVRVTEAFF	TGTGCCAGCAGCTGGATCCGGGACAGGGTAAGGGTCACTGAAGCTTTCTTT
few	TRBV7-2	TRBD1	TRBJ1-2	CASRSGQGYGYTF	TGTGCCAGCCGCTCAGGACAGGGGTATGGCTACACCTTC
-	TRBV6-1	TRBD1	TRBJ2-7	CASSPGTGFDEQYF	TGTGCCAGCAGCCCCGGGACAGGGTTCGACGAGCAGTACTTC
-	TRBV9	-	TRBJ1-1	CASSVVGGETEAFF	TGTGCCAGCAGCGTAGTGGGGGGTGAAACTGAAGCTTTCTTT
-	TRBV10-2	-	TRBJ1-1	CASGYQDTNTEAFF	TGCGCCAGCGGATATCAAGACACGAACACTGAAGCTTTCTTT
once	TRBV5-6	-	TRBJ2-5	CASSFRRTSKETQYF	TGTGCCAGCAGCTTCAGAAGGACATCCAAAGAGACCCAGTACTTC
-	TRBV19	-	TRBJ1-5	CASKPEGLSNQPQHF	TGTGCCAGTAAACCGGAGGGGTTAAGCAATCAGCCCCAGCATTTT
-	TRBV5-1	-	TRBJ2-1	CASSLDGTPREEQFF	TGCGCCAGCAGCTTGGACGGGACACCCCGCGAAGAGCAGTTCTTC
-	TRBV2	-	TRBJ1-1	CASSDTNTEAFF	TGTGCCAGCAGTGACACGAACACTGAAGCTTTCTTT
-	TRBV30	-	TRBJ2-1	CAWSRDQYNEQFF	TGTGCCTGGAGTAGGGACCAATACAATGAGCAGTTCTTC
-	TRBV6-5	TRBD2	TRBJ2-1	CASSYSASGRIDEQFF	TGTGCCAGCAGTTACTCGGCTAGCGGGAGGATTGATGAGCAGTTCTTC
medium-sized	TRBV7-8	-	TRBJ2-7	CASSRVALGYEQYF	TGTGCCAGCAGCCGCGTAGCGTTGGGATACGAGCAGTACTTC
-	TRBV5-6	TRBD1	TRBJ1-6	CASSERQGRVIDSPLHF	TGTGCCAGCAGCGAACGACAGGGTAGGGTCATAGATTCACCCCTCCACTTT
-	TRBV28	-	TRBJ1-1	CASSGPGMNTEAFF	TGTGCCAGCTCGGGACCAGGGATGAACACTGAAGCTTTCTTT
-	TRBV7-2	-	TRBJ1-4	CASSLARSQGEKLFF	TGTGCCAGCAGCTTAGCGAGGAGCCAGGGTGAAAAACTGTTTTTT
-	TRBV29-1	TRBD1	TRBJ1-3	CSVEVRGNTIYF	TGCAGCGTTGAAGTCAGGGGGAACACCATATATTTT
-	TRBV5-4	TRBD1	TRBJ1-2	CASSPSGAGQGGYTF	TGTGCCAGCAGCCCTTCGGGGGCAGGACAGGGCGGCTACACCTTC
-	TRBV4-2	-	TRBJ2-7	CASSQDQFEQYF	TGTGCCAGCAGCCAAGATCAATTCGAGCAGTACTTC
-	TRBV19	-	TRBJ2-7	CASSADGSSYEQYF	TGTGCCAGTAGTGCAGACGGCAGCTCCTACGAGCAGTACTTC
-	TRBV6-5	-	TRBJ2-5	CASGRGTETQYF	TGTGCCAGCGGCAGGGGAACGGAGACCCAGTACTTC
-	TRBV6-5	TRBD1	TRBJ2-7	CASSYSAGQGRNEQYF	TGTGCCAGCAGTTACTCCGCGGGACAGGGGAGGAACGAGCAGTACTTC
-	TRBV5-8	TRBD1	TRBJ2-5	CASSWGQVQETQYF	TGTGCCAGCAGCTGGGGACAGGTCCAAGAGACCCAGTACTTC
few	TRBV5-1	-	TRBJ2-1	CASSVGGINEQFF	TGCGCCAGCAGCGTCGGGGGCATCAATGAGCAGTTCTTC
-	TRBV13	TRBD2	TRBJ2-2	CASSLSSGRSPNTGELFF	TGTGCCAGCAGCTTAAGTAGCGGGAGAAGTCCGAACACCGGGGAGCTGTTTTTT
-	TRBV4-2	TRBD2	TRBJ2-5	CASSQAVGGGGSETQYF	TGTGCCAGCAGCCAAGCTGTGGGCGGGGGGGGCTCGGAGACCCAGTACTTC
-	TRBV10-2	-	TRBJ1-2	CASSSGQGLGYTF	TGCGCCAGCAGTTCGGGGCAGGGACTTGGCTACACCTTC
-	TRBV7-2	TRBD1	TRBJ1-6	CASSSQGGGTAYHF	TGTGCCAGCAGCTCTCAAGGCGGGGGGACAGCCTATCACTTT
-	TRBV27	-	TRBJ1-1	CASSLGISWPMNTEAFF	TGTGCCAGCAGTTTAGGGATATCTTGGCCCATGAACACTGAAGCTTTCTTT
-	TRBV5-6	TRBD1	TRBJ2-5	CASSILGTGGSETQYF	TGTGCCAGCAGCATCCTCGGGACAGGGGGTTCGGAGACCCAGTACTTC
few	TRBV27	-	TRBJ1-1	CARAANTEAFF	TGTGCTCGGGCGGCGAACACTGAAGCTTTCTTT
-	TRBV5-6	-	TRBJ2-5	CASFDDKETQYF	TGTGCCAGCTTTGACGATAAAGAGACCCAGTACTTC
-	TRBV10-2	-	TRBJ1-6	CASSDLSGGAGAPLHF	TGCGCCAGCAGTGACCTCTCCGGGGGGGCTGGAGCACCCCTCCACTTT
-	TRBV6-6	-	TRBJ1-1	CASSYLIIGEGTEAFF	TGTGCCAGCAGTTACCTAATTATAGGGGAGGGCACTGAAGCTTTCTTT
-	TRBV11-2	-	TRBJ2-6	CASSSRTSGANVLTF	TGTGCCAGCAGCTCGCGAACTTCTGGGGCCAACGTCCTGACTTTC
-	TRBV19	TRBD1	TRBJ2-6	CASSIGQGASGANVLTF	TGTGCCAGTAGTATCGGACAGGGGGCCTCTGGGGCCAACGTCCTGACTTTC
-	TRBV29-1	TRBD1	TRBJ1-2	CSVGQGFNYGYTF	TGCAGCGTGGGACAGGGCTTTAACTATGGCTACACCTTC
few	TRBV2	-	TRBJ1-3	CASSATRGNAGNTIYF	TGTGCCAGCAGCGCCACCCGGGGTAACGCTGGAAACACCATATATTTT
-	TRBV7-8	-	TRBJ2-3	CASSLTGGPRTDTQYF	TGTGCCAGCAGCTTAACCGGGGGACCCCGCACAGATACGCAGTATTTT
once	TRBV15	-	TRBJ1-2	CATSSQRGAHGYTF	TGTGCCACCAGCAGTCAGCGGGGGGCGCATGGCTACACCTTC